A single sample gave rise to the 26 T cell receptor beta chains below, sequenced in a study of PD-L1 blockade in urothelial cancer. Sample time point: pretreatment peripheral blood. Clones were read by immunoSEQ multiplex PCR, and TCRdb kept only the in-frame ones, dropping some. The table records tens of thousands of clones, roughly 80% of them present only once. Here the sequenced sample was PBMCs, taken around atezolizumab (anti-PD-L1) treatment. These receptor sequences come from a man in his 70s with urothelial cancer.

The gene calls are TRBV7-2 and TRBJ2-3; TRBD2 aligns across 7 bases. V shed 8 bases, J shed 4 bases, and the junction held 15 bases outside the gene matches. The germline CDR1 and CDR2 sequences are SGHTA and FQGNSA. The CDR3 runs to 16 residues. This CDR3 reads CASGTLAGGVADTQYF. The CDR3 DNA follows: TGTGCCAGCGGGACTCTTGCTGGGGGGGTCGCAGATACGCAGTATTTT.

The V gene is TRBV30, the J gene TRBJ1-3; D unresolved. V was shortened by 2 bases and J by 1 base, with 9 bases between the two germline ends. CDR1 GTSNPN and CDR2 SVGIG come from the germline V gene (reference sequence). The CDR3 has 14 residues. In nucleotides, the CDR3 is TGTGCCTGGAGTTGGCTGGTATCTGGAAACACCATATATTTT. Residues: CAWSWLVSGNTIYF.

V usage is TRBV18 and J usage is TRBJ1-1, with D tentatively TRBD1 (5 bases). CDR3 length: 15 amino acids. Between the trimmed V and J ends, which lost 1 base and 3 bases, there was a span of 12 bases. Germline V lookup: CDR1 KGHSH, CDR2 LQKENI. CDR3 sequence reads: CASSPLGDPDTEAFF. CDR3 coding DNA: TGTGCCAGCTCACCACTAGGGGATCCGGACACTGAAGCTTTCTTT.

CDR3 in DNA: TGTGCCAGCGGGGGGGGTGCCAAAAACATTCAGTACTTC. It specifies CASGGGAKNIQYF. V gene TRBV2 combines with J gene TRBJ2-4; 7 positions match TRBD2. CDR3 length: 13 amino acids. Germline CDR1 is SNHLY and CDR2 is FYNNEI. Trimming removed 8 bases from V and 1 base from J; junction bases left unmatched: 2. The variable domain in full, with the rest retrieved from reference TRBV2 and TRBJ2-4, is EPEVTQTPSHQVTQMGQEVILRCVPISNHLYFYWYRQILGQKVEFLVSFYNNEISEKSEIFDDQFSVERPDGSNFTLKIRSTKLEDSAMYFCASGGGAKNIQYFGAGTRLSVL.

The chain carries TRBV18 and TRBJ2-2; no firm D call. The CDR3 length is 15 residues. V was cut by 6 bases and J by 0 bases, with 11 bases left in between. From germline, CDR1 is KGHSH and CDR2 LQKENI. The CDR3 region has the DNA TGTGCCAGCTCCCACGAGCGCTCGAACACCGGGGAGCTGTTTTTT. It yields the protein CASSHERSNTGELFF.

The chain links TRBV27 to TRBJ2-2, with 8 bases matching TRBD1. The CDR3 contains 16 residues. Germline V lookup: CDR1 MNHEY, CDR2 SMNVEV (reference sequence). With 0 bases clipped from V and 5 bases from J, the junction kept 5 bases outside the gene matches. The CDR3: CASSLSDRVGTGELFF. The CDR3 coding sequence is TGTGCCAGCAGTTTATCGGACAGGGTGGGAACCGGGGAGCTGTTTTTT.

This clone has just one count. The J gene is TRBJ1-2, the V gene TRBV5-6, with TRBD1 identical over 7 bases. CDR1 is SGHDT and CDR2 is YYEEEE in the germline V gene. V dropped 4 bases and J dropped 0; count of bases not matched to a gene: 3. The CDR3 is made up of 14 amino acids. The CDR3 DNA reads TGTGCCAGCAGCGCAACAGGGGCTAACTATGGCTACACCTTC. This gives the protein CASSATGANYGYTF.

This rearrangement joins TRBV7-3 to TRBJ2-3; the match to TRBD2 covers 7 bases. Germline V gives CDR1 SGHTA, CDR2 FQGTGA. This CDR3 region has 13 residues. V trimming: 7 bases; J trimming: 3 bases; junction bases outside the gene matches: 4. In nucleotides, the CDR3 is TGTGCCAGCATGGTAGCGGGTACAGATACGCAGTATTTT. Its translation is CASMVAGTDTQYF. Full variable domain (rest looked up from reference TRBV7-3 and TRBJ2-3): GAGVSQTPSNKVTEKGKYVELRCDPISGHTALYWYRQSLGQGPEFLIYFQGTGAADDSGLPNDRFFAVRPEGSVSTLKIQRTERGDSAVYLCASMVAGTDTQYFGPGTRLTVL.

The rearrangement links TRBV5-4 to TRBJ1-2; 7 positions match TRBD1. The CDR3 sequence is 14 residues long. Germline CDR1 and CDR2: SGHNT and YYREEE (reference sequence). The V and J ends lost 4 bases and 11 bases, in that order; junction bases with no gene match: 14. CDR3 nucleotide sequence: TGTGCCAGCAGCCCCGACAGGGCCGCACGGTGGTACACCTTC. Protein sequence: CASSPDRAARWYTF. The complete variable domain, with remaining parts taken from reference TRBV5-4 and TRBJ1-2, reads ETGVTQSPTHLIKTRGQQVTLRCSSQSGHNTVSWYQQALGQGPQFIFQYYREEENGRGNFPPRFSGLQFPNYSSELNVNALELDDSALYLCASSPDRAARWYTFGSGTRLTVV.

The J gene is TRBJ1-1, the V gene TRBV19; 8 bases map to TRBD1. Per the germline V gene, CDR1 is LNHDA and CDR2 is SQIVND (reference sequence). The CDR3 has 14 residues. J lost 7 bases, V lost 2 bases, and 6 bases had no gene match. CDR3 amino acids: CASSIKPGTGEAFF. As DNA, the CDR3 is TGTGCCAGTAGTATAAAGCCCGGGACAGGTGAAGCTTTCTTT.

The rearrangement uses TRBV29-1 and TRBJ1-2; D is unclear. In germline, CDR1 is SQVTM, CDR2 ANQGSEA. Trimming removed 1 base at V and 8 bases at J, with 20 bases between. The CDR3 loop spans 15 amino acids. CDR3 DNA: TGCAGCGTTGAAGCCGACACGGGCCGGGGTTACGGCTACACCTTC. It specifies CSVEADTGRGYGYTF.

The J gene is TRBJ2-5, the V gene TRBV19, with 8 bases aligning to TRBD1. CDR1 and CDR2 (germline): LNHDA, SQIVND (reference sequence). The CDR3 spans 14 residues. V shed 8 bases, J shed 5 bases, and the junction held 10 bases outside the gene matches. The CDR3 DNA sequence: TGTGCCAGTGGGGGCAGGGGGCTCGTGGAGACCCAGTACTTC. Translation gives CASGGRGLVETQYF.

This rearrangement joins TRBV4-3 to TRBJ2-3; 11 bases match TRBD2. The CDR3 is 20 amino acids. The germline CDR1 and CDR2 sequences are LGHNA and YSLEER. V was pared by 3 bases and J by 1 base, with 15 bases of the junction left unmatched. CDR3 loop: CASSQGAGTSGPGGTDTQYF. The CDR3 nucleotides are TGCGCCAGCAGCCAGGGGGCCGGGACTAGCGGTCCCGGGGGCACAGATACGCAGTATTTT.

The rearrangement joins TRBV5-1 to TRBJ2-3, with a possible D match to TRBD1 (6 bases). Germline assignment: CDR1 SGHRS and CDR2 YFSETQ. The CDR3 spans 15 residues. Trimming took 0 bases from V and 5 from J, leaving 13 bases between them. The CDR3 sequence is CASSLDLGGRDTQYF. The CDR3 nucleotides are TGCGCCAGCAGCTTGGACCTTGGGGGCAGAGATACGCAGTATTTT.

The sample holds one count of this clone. DNA for the CDR3: TGTGCCAGCAGCTTAGTTGGGACAGGGAACACAGATACGCAGTATTTT. Its protein product is CASSLVGTGNTDTQYF. V is TRBV7-2 and J is TRBJ2-3; TRBD1 aligns across 9 bases. CDR1 SGHTA and CDR2 FQGNSA come from the germline V gene. The CDR3 has 16 residues. Losses at the gene ends were 1 base for V and 2 bases for J; bases not matched to a gene: 4.

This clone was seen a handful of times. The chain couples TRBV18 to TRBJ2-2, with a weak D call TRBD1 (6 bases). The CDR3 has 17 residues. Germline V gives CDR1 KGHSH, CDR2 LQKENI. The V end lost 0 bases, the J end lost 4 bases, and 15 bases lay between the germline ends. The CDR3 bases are TGTGCCAGCTCACCACCCCGAGGGGGTGAGTCCACCGGGGAGCTGTTTTTT. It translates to CASSPPRGGESTGELFF.

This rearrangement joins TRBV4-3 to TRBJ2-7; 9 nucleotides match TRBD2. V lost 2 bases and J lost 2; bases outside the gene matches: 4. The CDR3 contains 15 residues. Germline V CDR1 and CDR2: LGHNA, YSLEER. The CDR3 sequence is CASSQLAGWAYEQYF. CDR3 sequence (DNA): TGCGCCAGCAGCCAACTAGCGGGATGGGCCTACGAGCAGTACTTC.

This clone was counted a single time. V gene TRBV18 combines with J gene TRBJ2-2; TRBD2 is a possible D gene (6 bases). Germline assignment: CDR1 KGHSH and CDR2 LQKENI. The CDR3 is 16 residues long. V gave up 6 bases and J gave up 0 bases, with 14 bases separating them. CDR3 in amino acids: CASSRLVAANTGELFF. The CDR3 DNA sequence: TGTGCCAGCTCCCGCCTAGTAGCGGCGAACACCGGGGAGCTGTTTTTT.

CDR3 residues: CASSKGLDATYEQYF. DNA for the CDR3: TGTGCCAGCAGCAAGGGGCTAGACGCGACCTACGAGCAGTACTTC. The chain recombines TRBV9 with TRBJ2-7; tentatively, D is TRBD1 (5 bases). Germline V gives CDR1 SGDLS, CDR2 YYNGEE. The CDR3 loop spans 15 amino acids. The V end lost 4 bases, the J end lost 2 bases, and 16 bases lay between the germline ends.

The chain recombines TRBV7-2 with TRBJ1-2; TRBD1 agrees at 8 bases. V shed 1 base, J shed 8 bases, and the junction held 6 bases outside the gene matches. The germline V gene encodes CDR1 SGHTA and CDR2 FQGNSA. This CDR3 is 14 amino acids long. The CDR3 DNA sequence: TGTGCCAGCAGCTTAGGGTCCAGGGGGCAGGGCTACACCTTC. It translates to CASSLGSRGQGYTF. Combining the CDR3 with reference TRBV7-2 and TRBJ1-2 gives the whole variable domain GAGVSQSPSNKVTEKGKDVELRCDPISGHTALYWYRQSLGQGLEFLIYFQGNSAPDKSGLPSDRFSAERTGGSVSTLTIQRTQQEDSAVYLCASSLGSRGQGYTFGSGTRLTVV.

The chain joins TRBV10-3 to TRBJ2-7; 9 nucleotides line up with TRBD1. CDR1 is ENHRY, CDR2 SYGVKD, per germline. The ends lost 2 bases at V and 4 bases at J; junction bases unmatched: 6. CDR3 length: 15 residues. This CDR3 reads CAISERTGVAYEQYF. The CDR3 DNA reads TGTGCCATCAGTGAGCGGACAGGGGTCGCGTACGAGCAGTACTTC.

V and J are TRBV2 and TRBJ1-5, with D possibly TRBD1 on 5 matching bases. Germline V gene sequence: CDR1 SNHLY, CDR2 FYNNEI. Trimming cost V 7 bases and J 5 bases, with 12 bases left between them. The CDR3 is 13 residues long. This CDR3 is CASTKRGDQPQHF. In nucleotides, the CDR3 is TGTGCCAGCACGAAACGGGGGGATCAGCCCCAGCATTTT.

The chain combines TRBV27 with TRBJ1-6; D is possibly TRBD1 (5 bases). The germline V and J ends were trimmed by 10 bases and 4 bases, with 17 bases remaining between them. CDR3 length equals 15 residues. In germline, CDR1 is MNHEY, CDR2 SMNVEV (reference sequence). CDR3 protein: CATRATGEYNSPLHF. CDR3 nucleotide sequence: TGTGCCACCCGGGCTACGGGGGAATATAATTCACCCCTCCACTTT.

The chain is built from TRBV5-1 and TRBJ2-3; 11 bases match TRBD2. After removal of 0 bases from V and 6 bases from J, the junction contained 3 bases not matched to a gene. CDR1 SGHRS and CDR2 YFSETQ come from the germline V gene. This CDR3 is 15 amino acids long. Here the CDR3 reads CASSLVAGGFDTQYF. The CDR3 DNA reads TGCGCCAGCAGCTTGGTAGCGGGGGGGTTTGATACGCAGTATTTT.

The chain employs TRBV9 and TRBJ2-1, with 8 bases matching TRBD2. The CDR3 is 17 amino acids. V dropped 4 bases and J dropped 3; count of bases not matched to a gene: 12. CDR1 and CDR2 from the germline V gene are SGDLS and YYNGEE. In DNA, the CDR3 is TGTGCCAGCAGCCCCCAGGCGGGGGGCGGCCTCTACAATGAGCAGTTCTTC. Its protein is CASSPQAGGGLYNEQFF.

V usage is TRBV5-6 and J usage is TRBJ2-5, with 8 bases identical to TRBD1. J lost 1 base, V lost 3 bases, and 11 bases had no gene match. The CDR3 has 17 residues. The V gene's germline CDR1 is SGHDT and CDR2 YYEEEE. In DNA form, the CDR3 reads TGTGCCAGCAGCTCGAGGACAGGGCCTTACTCCCAAGAGACCCAGTACTTC. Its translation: CASSSRTGPYSQETQYF. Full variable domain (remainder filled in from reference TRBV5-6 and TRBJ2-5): DAGVTQSPTHLIKTRGQQVTLRCSPKSGHDTVSWYQQALGQGPQFIFQYYEEEERQRGNFPDRFSGHQFPNYSSELNVNALLLGDSALYLCASSSRTGPYSQETQYFGPGTRLLVL.